This T cell receptor beta chain was documented in a study of blood T cells in healthy people across ages. Study-wide points: More naive CD4+ cells and higher diversity marked long-lived donors relative to aged donors.

V dropped 3 bases and J dropped 6 bases, with 14 bases sitting between them. Germline CDR1 reads SGDLS; CDR2 reads YYNGEE. The CDR3 consists of 14 residues. A second about 7 to 11 cycle PCR used barcoded and J-beta primers. All cDNA molecules were each tagged by a template-switch adaptor with 12 random nucleotides. One entry per CDR3 protein, called by TCRdb with MiXCR from the 5' RACE reads. The data hold around 800,000 distinct CDR3 sequences, with around 42% observed a single time. Every donor gave 8 to 10 milliliters of peripheral blood. This clonotype was observed a few times. No antigen is known for it.

This sequence joins TRBV9 and TRBJ2-3, with D tentatively TRBD2 (5 bases). Sample: blood. The clonotype comes from a man aged 55-75 years in good health. The DNA for the CDR3 is TGTGCCAGCAGCGCCCATCTATCGGGGGATACGCAGTATTTT. It translates to CASSAHLSGDTQYF.